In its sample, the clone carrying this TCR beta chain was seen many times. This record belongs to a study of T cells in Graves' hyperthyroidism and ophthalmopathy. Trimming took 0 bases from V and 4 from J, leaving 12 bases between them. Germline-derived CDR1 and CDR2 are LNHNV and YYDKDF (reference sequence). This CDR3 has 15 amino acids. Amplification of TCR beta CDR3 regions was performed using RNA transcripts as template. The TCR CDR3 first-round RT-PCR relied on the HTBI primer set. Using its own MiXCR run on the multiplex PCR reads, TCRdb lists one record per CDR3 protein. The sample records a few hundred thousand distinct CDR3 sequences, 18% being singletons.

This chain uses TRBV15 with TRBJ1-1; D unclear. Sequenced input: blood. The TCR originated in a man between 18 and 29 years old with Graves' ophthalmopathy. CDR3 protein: CATSRDRGGLTEAFF. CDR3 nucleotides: TGTGCCACCAGCAGAGATCGGGGAGGGCTCACTGAAGCTTTCTTT.